Presented here are 17 T cell receptor beta chains from one specimen sequenced in a study of blood T cell repertoires in COVID-19 (dated by TCRdb to 2020 to 2022). The library came from the immunoSEQ multiplex PCR assay. TCRdb retrieved this table from immuneACCESS and kept in-frame rearrangements only. Not all clones are present; in checked studies, unresolved V genes account for under half, and no reason is known for the remainder. The sample table records roughly 30,000 clones; roughly 89% of these occur just once. Roughly 1.6% of the sample is taken by the ten largest. Sample: peripheral blood. These receptor sequences come from a man in his sixties with active COVID-19.

J is TRBJ2-7 and V is TRBV6-6; 13 bases are shared with TRBD2. The CDR3 loop spans 12 amino acids. Germline V lookup: CDR1 MNHNY, CDR2 SVGAGI (reference sequence). The J segment lost 6 bases and the V segment lost 11 bases, leaving 4 bases of the junction unmatched. The CDR3 nucleotides are TGTGCCCTTGGGACTAGCGGGGTCGAGCAGTACTTC. It specifies CALGTSGVEQYF.

This clone was picked up one time. V usage is TRBV7-3 and J usage is TRBJ2-3; 10 nucleotides align to TRBD2. The trim removed 4 bases at V and 0 bases at J, leaving 16 bases unmatched. The CDR3 totals 20 residues. Germline V gives CDR1 SGHTA, CDR2 FQGTGA. Here the CDR3 reads CASSSRGRLAGELSTDTQYF. The CDR3 region has the DNA TGTGCCAGCAGCTCCCGGGGGAGGCTAGCGGGGGAACTTAGCACAGATACGCAGTATTTT.

The J gene is TRBJ2-3, the V gene TRBV6-5; 9 bases agree with TRBD1. Unmatched junction bases numbered 4, after V lost 4 bases and J lost 8 bases. The CDR3 contains 13 residues. Germline loops: CDR1 MNHEY, CDR2 SVGAGI. Here the CDR3 reads CASSSDRGGTQYF. CDR3 nucleotide sequence: TGTGCCAGCAGTTCGGACAGGGGAGGTACGCAGTATTTT.

The chain employs TRBV11-3 and TRBJ2-7; tentatively, D is TRBD1 (5 bases). The ends were cut back, 5 bases at V and 1 base at J, with 12 bases in the middle. The CDR3 is 14 residues long. The germline V gene has CDR1 SGHNT and CDR2 YENEEA. The CDR3 region has the DNA TGTGCCAGCAGCCTAGGGGCCGATTCCTACGAGCAGTACTTC. The encoded protein is CASSLGADSYEQYF.

The chain carries TRBV28 and TRBJ2-7; 9 bases fit TRBD1. V shed 5 bases and J 6 bases; nucleotides not matched to a gene: 8. This CDR3 region has 14 residues. Germline CDR1 reads MDHEN; CDR2 reads SYDVKM. The CDR3 is CASSTGTGRSEQYF. For the CDR3, the DNA is TGTGCCAGCAGTACCGGGACAGGGAGAAGCGAGCAGTACTTC.

The rearrangement links TRBV28 to TRBJ2-7; 7 bases fit TRBD1. The trim removed 3 bases at V and 5 bases at J, leaving 7 bases unmatched. Per germline, CDR1 MDHEN and CDR2 SYDVKM. The CDR3 covers 14 residues. The CDR3 sequence is CASSLRGTANEQYF. CDR3 DNA: TGTGCCAGCAGTTTGAGGGGGACAGCAAACGAGCAGTACTTC.

This rearrangement joins TRBV19 to TRBJ1-6; 7 bases agree with TRBD1. J was trimmed by 7 bases and V by 4 bases; bases with no gene match: 7. CDR1 LNHDA and CDR2 SQIVND come from the germline V gene (reference sequence). The CDR3 loop spans 15 amino acids. The CDR3 DNA sequence: TGTGCCAGTAGTACATCTGACAGGGCGAATTCACCCCTCCACTTT. Protein sequence: CASSTSDRANSPLHF.

This rearrangement joins TRBV12-3 or TRBV12-4 to TRBJ1-1, with 7 bases that match TRBD1. The CDR3 runs 13 residues. Trimming cost V 5 bases and J 12 bases; bases outside gene matches: 12. CDR3 residues: CASSLQRQGTTFF. In DNA form, the CDR3 reads TGTGCCAGCAGTCTCCAACGACAGGGTACAACTTTCTTT.

The chain joins TRBV12-5 to TRBJ2-3; perhaps TRBD1 as D (6 bases). The V end was cut by 4 bases, the J end by 2 bases, with 16 bases between. The length of the CDR3 is 16 residues. Germline CDR1 and CDR2: LGHNT and FRNRAP. The CDR3 is CASGYTVLGATDTQYF. The CDR3 DNA follows: TGTGCTAGTGGTTATACGGTCCTGGGGGCCACAGATACGCAGTATTTT.

V is TRBV7-6 and J is TRBJ2-5, with 10 bases fitting TRBD2. With 5 bases clipped from V and 1 base from J, the junction kept 4 bases outside the gene matches. The CDR3 spans 15 residues. Germline loops: CDR1 SGHVS, CDR2 FNYEAQ. In DNA form, the CDR3 reads TGTGCCAGCAGCGTATTAGCGGGGGGCCAAGAGACCCAGTACTTC. This sequence encodes CASSVLAGGQETQYF. The complete variable domain, with remaining parts taken from reference TRBV7-6 and TRBJ2-5, reads GAGVSQSPRYKVTKRGQDVALRCDPISGHVSLYWYRQALGQGPEFLTYFNYEAQQDKSGLPNDRFSAERPEGSISTLTIQRTEQRDSAMYRCASSVLAGGQETQYFGPGTRLLVL.

V and J are TRBV5-1 and TRBJ2-1, with D unresolved. V lost 0 bases and J lost 8, with 9 bases in between. The CDR3 spans 13 residues. The germline CDR1 and CDR2 sequences are SGHRS and YFSETQ. The CDR3 DNA follows: TGCGCCAGCAGCTTGGTTCAGAACGATGAGCAGTTCTTC. Its translation is CASSLVQNDEQFF.

This chain uses TRBV2 with TRBJ1-2; D unresolved. Trimming left V 7 bases short and J 3 bases short, with 9 bases between. Germline lookup yields CDR1 SNHLY and CDR2 FYNNEI. The CDR3 loop spans 12 amino acids. CDR3 loop: CASTGSDYGYTF. In DNA, the CDR3 is TGTGCCAGCACCGGCAGCGACTATGGCTACACCTTC.

The chain joins TRBV12-3 or TRBV12-4 to TRBJ2-1; 9 bases map to TRBD2. This CDR3 is built from 11 residues. V lost 9 bases, J lost 10 bases, and 4 bases stayed unmatched. The CDR3 protein is CASRRGGEQFF. The CDR3 nucleotides are TGTGCCAGTCGGCGGGGGGGAGAGCAGTTCTTC.

This clone was counted a few times. This chain connects TRBV5-1 to TRBJ2-7; 7 bases map to TRBD1. Germline CDR1 and CDR2: SGHRS and YFSETQ. This CDR3 contains 15 residues. The junction had 9 bases not matched to a gene; V was cut back by 4 bases and J by 2 bases. The chain's CDR3 is CASSTAGTVPYEQYF. In DNA form, the CDR3 reads TGCGCCAGCAGCACCGCCGGGACAGTCCCCTACGAGCAGTACTTC.

This clone is medium-sized. The V and J genes are TRBV7-8 and TRBJ2-7; 7 bases are a match to TRBD1. Trimming at V came to 4 bases and at J to 4 bases, leaving 4 bases not matched to a gene. This CDR3 comprises 13 residues. Germline CDR1 and CDR2: SGHVS and FQNEAQ. CDR3 in DNA: TGTGCCAGCAGCTCCGACAGGGAGTACGAGCAGTACTTC. Residues: CASSSDREYEQYF.

The rearrangement joins TRBV10-1 to TRBJ2-3; 8 bases fit TRBD2. The ends lost 3 bases at V and 1 base at J; junction bases unmatched: 27. The CDR3 covers 23 residues. Germline values: CDR1 WNHNN, CDR2 SYGVQD (reference sequence). CDR3 in DNA: TGCGCCAGCAGTGATCTCCCCTCTCGAACGGGGTCTGGGTTGCGGGGGGGCACAGATACGCAGTATTTT. Its protein product is CASSDLPSRTGSGLRGGTDTQYF.

The chain links TRBV20-1 to TRBJ1-2, with D perhaps matching TRBD1 (6 bases). Trimming removed 3 bases from V and 0 bases from J, with 11 bases in between. The length of the CDR3 is 14 residues. The germline V gene encodes CDR1 DFQATT and CDR2 SNEGSKA (reference sequence). For the CDR3, the DNA is TGCAGTGCTAGTTCCCAGGGGACTAACTATGGCTACACCTTC. This translates into CSASSQGTNYGYTF.